These 14 T cell receptor beta chains originate from one sample sequenced in a study of T cell responses to AZD1222 COVID-19 vaccine. Repertoires were generated with immunoSEQ multiplex PCR, while TCRdb's copy carries only in-frame clones and drops some. The data show 150,000 to 160,000 clones, around nine tenths seen once. Sequenced material: peripheral blood, taken after recovery from COVID-19. These receptors originate from an adult who had recovered from COVID-19.

The gene calls are TRBV9 and TRBJ2-7; D perhaps matches TRBD2 (6 bases). Looked up from germline, CDR1 is SGDLS and CDR2 is YYNGEE. Trimming took 6 bases from V and 0 from J, leaving 13 bases between them. The CDR3 is 14 amino acids. CDR3 loop: CASTLDGSSYEQYF. The CDR3 bases are TGTGCCAGCACCCTGGACGGGAGCTCCTACGAGCAGTACTTC.

This chain joins TRBV7-3 and TRBJ1-3; D is unclear. V was shortened by 1 base and J by 0 bases, with 10 bases between the two germline ends. The CDR3 is made up of 16 amino acids. Per the germline V gene, CDR1 is SGHTA and CDR2 is FQGTGA. CDR3 DNA sequence: TGTGCCAGCAGCTTAAACCCGACGGCCTCTGGAAACACCATATATTTT. Translation: CASSLNPTASGNTIYF.

The V and J genes are TRBV7-3 and TRBJ2-1, with D possibly being TRBD2 (5 bases). Germline V CDR1 and CDR2: SGHTA, FQGTGA. This CDR3 contains 20 residues. Trimming took off 3 bases at V and 0 bases at J, with 24 bases between the two ends. CDR3: CASSFFLAVEFGSSYNEQFF. The CDR3 DNA sequence: TGTGCCAGCAGCTTTTTCCTAGCAGTGGAATTCGGAAGCTCCTACAATGAGCAGTTCTTC.

This chain connects TRBV3-1 (or the pseudogene TRBV3-2) to TRBJ2-1, with 7 bases matching TRBD2. Looked up from germline, CDR1 is LGHDT and CDR2 is YNNKEL (reference sequence). V trimming: 4 bases; J trimming: 2 bases; junction bases outside the gene matches: 8. CDR3 length: 16 residues. CDR3 nucleotides: TGTGCCAGCAGCCCCCTCCCCGGGACTACCTACAATGAGCAGTTCTTC. As protein: CASSPLPGTTYNEQFF.

The gene calls are TRBV20-1 and TRBJ1-1, with TRBD1 as a possible D gene (6 bases). The germline CDR1 and CDR2 sequences are DFQATT and SNEGSKA (reference sequence). CDR3 size: 11 residues. The V and J ends lost 5 bases and 5 bases respectively, with 9 bases between them. The CDR3, as DNA: TGCAGTGCTTTAACAGGGACTGAAGCTTTCTTT. Its protein product is CSALTGTEAFF.

V usage is TRBV11-3 and J usage is TRBJ1-2; D remains ambiguous. Germline CDR1 SGHNT, CDR2 YENEEA. This CDR3 region has 14 residues. V was trimmed by 0 bases and J by 4 bases, leaving 9 bases between them. The CDR3 here is CASSLDGSGYGYTF. The CDR3 DNA reads TGTGCCAGCAGCTTAGACGGTTCAGGCTATGGCTACACCTTC.

This CDR3 reads CASSSPIAGVPGAQYF. The DNA of the CDR3 is TGTGCCAGCAGCTCCCCTATAGCGGGGGTTCCAGGGGCCCAGTACTTC. The V and J genes are TRBV7-6 and TRBJ2-5, with 9 bases identical to TRBD2. Trimming removed 4 bases from V and 9 bases from J; junction bases left unmatched: 15. The CDR3 runs to 16 residues. Germline assignment: CDR1 SGHVS and CDR2 FNYEAQ.

CDR3 sequence reads: CASSSSTDGDTQYF. The CDR3 nucleotides are TGTGCCAGCAGCTCCTCCACAGATGGGGATACGCAGTATTTT. This chain connects TRBV5-4 to TRBJ2-3, with unresolved D. Trimming removed 3 bases at V and 6 bases at J, with 14 bases between. There are 14 residues in the CDR3. Germline CDR1 SGHNT, CDR2 YYREEE (reference sequence). Complete variable domain (other parts from reference TRBV5-4 and TRBJ2-3): ETGVTQSPTHLIKTRGQQVTLRCSSQSGHNTVSWYQQALGQGPQFIFQYYREEENGRGNFPPRFSGLQFPNYSSELNVNALELDDSALYLCASSSSTDGDTQYFGPGTRLTVL.

The chain combines TRBV27 with TRBJ1-5, with unresolved D. Germline CDR1 reads MNHEY; CDR2 reads SMNVEV (reference sequence). V shed 3 bases and J shed 6 bases, with 12 bases lying between them. This CDR3 has 14 residues. CDR3 DNA: TGTGCCAGCAGTTTCACCCTAGGGTTTCAGCCCCAGCATTTT. Protein product: CASSFTLGFQPQHF.

The chain joins TRBV19 to TRBJ2-2, with 7 bases lining up with TRBD1. The CDR3 is made up of 17 amino acids. Germline CDR1 LNHDA, CDR2 SQIVND (reference sequence). V dropped 2 bases and J dropped 7; count of bases not matched to a gene: 13. The CDR3 is CASSITGQRLSSGELFF. The CDR3 nucleotides are TGTGCCAGTAGTATAACGGGACAGCGCCTAAGTAGCGGGGAGCTGTTTTTT. Full variable domain (rest looked up from reference TRBV19 and TRBJ2-2): DGGITQSPKYLFRKEGQNVTLSCEQNLNHDAMYWYRQDPGQGLRLIYYSQIVNDFQKGDIAEGYSVSREKKESFPLTVTSAQKNPTAFYLCASSITGQRLSSGELFFGEGSRLTVL.

The chain combines TRBV9 with TRBJ2-1; a possible D gene is TRBD2 (7 bases). Deletions cut 4 bases from V and 2 bases from J, with 19 bases between. The CDR3 totals 17 residues. Germline assignment: CDR1 SGDLS and CDR2 YYNGEE. CDR3 bases: TGTGCCAGCAGCCCGAGGGGGGGTGCCCGACCCTACAATGAGCAGTTCTTC. This translates into CASSPRGGARPYNEQFF.

The genes are TRBV4-2 and TRBJ2-3; D possibly corresponds to TRBD2 (5 bases). Trimming took 1 base from V and 0 from J, leaving 17 bases between them. This CDR3 region has 18 residues. CDR1 is LGHNA and CDR2 is YNFKEQ in the germline V gene. The CDR3, as DNA: TGTGCCAGCAGCCAAGCGTTGAGGACTGGACCTAGCACAGATACGCAGTATTTT. Its protein product is CASSQALRTGPSTDTQYF.

The chain recombines TRBV5-4 with TRBJ2-3; D is unclear. This CDR3 is built from 15 residues. The V gene's germline CDR1 is SGHNT and CDR2 YYREEE (reference sequence). Trimming stripped 5 bases from V and 0 bases from J, with 13 bases between. CDR3 residues: CASSPGQASTDTQYF. In DNA, the CDR3 is TGTGCCAGCAGTCCGGGTCAGGCCAGCACAGATACGCAGTATTTT.

This clone has only a few counts. The chain links TRBV28 to TRBJ2-7; D possibly corresponds to TRBD1 (6 bases). V lost 5 bases, J lost 5 bases, and 16 bases lay in between. Germline loops: CDR1 MDHEN, CDR2 SYDVKM. This CDR3 spans 14 amino acids. CDR3 DNA sequence: TGTGCCAGCAGTCCTCCGTACAGGGACCACGAGCAGTACTTC. Its translation is CASSPPYRDHEQYF. The full variable domain, in which reference TRBV28 and TRBJ2-7 provide the parts outside the CDR3, is DVKVTQSSRYLVKRTGEKVFLECVQDMDHENMFWYRQDPGLGLRLIYFSYDVKMKEKGDIPEGYSVSREKKERFSLILESASTNQTSMYLCASSPPYRDHEQYFGPGTRLTVT.